These 17 T cell receptor beta chains originate from one sample sequenced in a study of graft-versus-host responses after intestinal transplantation. Using immunoSEQ multiplex PCR, the repertoire was profiled, and TCRdb retains in-frame clones only, with some absent. The data contain around 100,000 clones, more than 80% of them singletons. No antigen has been assigned to these receptors. This sample comprised unstimulated CD4+ T cells sorted from spleen or lymph node cells, obtained before transplant. Every receptor here comes from a human donor who was the organ donor for an intestinal transplant.

The CDR3 DNA sequence: TGTGCCTGGACCCAGGGCCCCTACAATGAGCAGTTCTTC. Its protein product is CAWTQGPYNEQFF. The V and J genes are TRBV30 and TRBJ2-1, with D maybe TRBD1 (5 bases). Germline CDR1 GTSNPN, CDR2 SVGIG (reference sequence). V was trimmed by 4 bases and J by 2 bases, leaving 9 bases between them. The CDR3 has 13 amino acids.

V usage is TRBV7-2 and J usage is TRBJ2-2, with no clear D. The V end was cut by 3 bases, the J end by 6 bases, with 8 bases between. This CDR3 is built from 13 residues. Germline V gene lookup returns CDR1 SGHTA and CDR2 FQGNSA. The CDR3 sequence is CASSLGAAGELFF. The CDR3 region has the DNA TGTGCCAGCAGCTTGGGTGCGGCCGGGGAGCTGTTTTTT.

This clone was seen only once. The chain employs TRBV6-5 and TRBJ2-5; D gene ambiguous. The CDR3 consists of 13 residues. CDR1 and CDR2 from the germline V gene are MNHEY and SVGAGI. Deletions cut 2 bases from V and 2 bases from J, with 6 bases between. CDR3 DNA: TGTGCCAGCAGTTACAGGCTACAAGAGACCCAGTACTTC. Amino acid sequence: CASSYRLQETQYF.

The V gene is TRBV19, the J gene TRBJ2-6; D possibly corresponds to TRBD1 (5 bases). This CDR3 is built from 15 residues. Per germline, CDR1 LNHDA and CDR2 SQIVND (reference sequence). Trimming took off 5 bases at V and 2 bases at J, with 10 bases between the two ends. The CDR3 DNA reads TGTGCCAGTAGTGACAGATCGCCTGGGGCCAACGTCCTGACTTTC. Translating it yields CASSDRSPGANVLTF.

The rearrangement joins TRBV29-1 to TRBJ1-2, with 8 bases lining up with TRBD1. V was clipped by 2 bases and J by 8 bases; unmatched bases: 7. The germline V gene has CDR1 SQVTM and CDR2 ANQGSEA. The CDR3 has 13 residues. Here the CDR3 DNA reads TGCAGCGTTGAACAAGCCCAGGGGGCGGGCTACACCTTC. Its translation: CSVEQAQGAGYTF. The complete variable domain, with remaining parts taken from reference TRBV29-1 and TRBJ1-2, reads SAVISQKPSRDICQRGTSLTIQCQVDSQVTMMFWYRQQPGQSLTLIATANQGSEATYESGFVIDKFPISRPNLTFSTLTVSNMSPEDSSIYLCSVEQAQGAGYTFGSGTRLTVV.

This chain links TRBV7-2 with TRBJ2-3, with D perhaps TRBD2 (6 bases). CDR3 length: 16 residues. Deletions cut 1 base from V and 2 bases from J, with 13 bases between. Germline values: CDR1 SGHTA, CDR2 FQGNSA. CDR3 loop: CASSLVWLAFTDTQYF. The CDR3 DNA reads TGTGCCAGCAGCTTAGTGTGGCTAGCGTTCACAGATACGCAGTATTTT. The full variable domain, its missing parts supplied by reference TRBV7-2 and TRBJ2-3, is GAGVSQSPSNKVTEKGKDVELRCDPISGHTALYWYRQSLGQGLEFLIYFQGNSAPDKSGLPSDRFSAERTGGSVSTLTIQRTQQEDSAVYLCASSLVWLAFTDTQYFGPGTRLTVL.

The chain has TRBV5-6 and TRBJ2-7; 10 nucleotides agree with TRBD2. Germline CDR1 is SGHDT and CDR2 is YYEEEE. With V trimmed by 3 bases and J by 10 bases, 10 bases remained unmatched. CDR3 size: 14 residues. CDR3: CASSWRGLANNQYF. For the CDR3, the DNA is TGTGCCAGCAGCTGGCGGGGACTAGCGAATAATCAGTACTTC.

This clone was detected only once. This sequence joins TRBV6-1 and TRBJ2-3; the match to TRBD2 covers 12 bases. CDR1 and CDR2 (germline): MNHNS, SASEGT. CDR3 size: 17 residues. V lost 4 bases and J lost 1; bases outside the gene matches: 6. The CDR3 region is CASSAASGRAGTDTQYF. The CDR3 nucleotides are TGTGCCAGCAGTGCGGCTAGCGGGAGGGCCGGCACAGATACGCAGTATTTT.

The rearrangement joins TRBV7-9 to TRBJ2-6; 7 bases align to TRBD1. Trimming took 2 bases from V and 2 from J; bases not matched to a gene: 0. The CDR3 contains 15 residues. The germline V gene has CDR1 SEHNR and CDR2 FQNEAQ (reference sequence). CDR3 amino acids: CASSLQGAGANVLTF. CDR3 nucleotide sequence: TGTGCCAGCAGCTTACAGGGGGCTGGGGCCAACGTCCTGACTTTC.

This clone showed up just once. The chain recombines TRBV7-3 with TRBJ2-2; D is perhaps TRBD1 (6 bases). Per germline, CDR1 SGHTA and CDR2 FQGTGA. There are 15 residues in the CDR3. Trimming removed 4 bases from V and 6 bases from J, with 15 bases in between. The CDR3 DNA follows: TGTGCCAGCAGCTCCCGTGGGGGCAAGGCCGGGGAGCTGTTTTTT. Translated, it gives CASSSRGGKAGELFF.

The rearrangement joins TRBV28 to TRBJ2-7, with D possibly matching TRBD1 (6 bases). This CDR3 is built from 15 residues. Trimming cost V 1 base and J 2 bases, with 12 bases left between them. CDR1 and CDR2 from the germline V gene are MDHEN and SYDVKM. In DNA, the CDR3 is TGTGCCAGCAGTTTATCGGGACACCTTACCTACGAGCAGTACTTC. As protein: CASSLSGHLTYEQYF.

V and J are TRBV5-1 and TRBJ2-4; TRBD2 aligns across 8 bases. The trim removed 0 bases at V and 4 bases at J, leaving 9 bases unmatched. Germline loops: CDR1 SGHRS, CDR2 YFSETQ. The CDR3 consists of 17 residues. As DNA, the CDR3 is TGCGCCAGCAGCTTGGGACCAGCGGGGGACCGTAAAAACATTCAGTACTTC. This encodes CASSLGPAGDRKNIQYF.

This clone was seen only once. The rearrangement links TRBV5-4 to TRBJ2-4; D gene ambiguous. Germline CDR1 reads SGHNT; CDR2 reads YYREEE (reference sequence). The CDR3 length is 12 residues. Trimming cost V 0 bases and J 3 bases, with 1 base left between them. The CDR3 DNA follows: TGTGCCAGCAGCTTGGACAAAAACATTCAGTACTTC. This sequence encodes CASSLDKNIQYF.

The chain's CDR3 is CASSFGTSGRTDTQYF. In nucleotides, the CDR3 is TGCGCCAGCAGCTTTGGGACTAGCGGGAGAACAGATACGCAGTATTTT. This sequence joins TRBV5-1 and TRBJ2-3; 14 bases fit TRBD2. This CDR3 is built from 16 residues. The germline V gene encodes CDR1 SGHRS and CDR2 YFSETQ. Losses at the gene ends were 2 bases for V and 3 bases for J; bases not matched to a gene: 2.

This rearrangement joins TRBV6-5 to TRBJ2-6; the match to TRBD1 covers 7 bases. J gave up 2 bases and V 6 bases, and 4 bases lay outside the gene matches. This CDR3 has 15 amino acids. CDR1 MNHEY and CDR2 SVGAGI come from the germline V gene. Here the CDR3 DNA reads TGTGCCAGCAGAACGCAGGGGGCTGGGGCCAACGTCCTGACTTTC. Protein sequence: CASRTQGAGANVLTF.

A single count supports this clone. The V gene is TRBV2, the J gene TRBJ2-3; D unclear. The CDR3 runs 15 residues. The V and J ends lost 6 bases and 0 bases respectively, with 13 bases between them. Per the germline V gene, CDR1 is SNHLY and CDR2 is FYNNEI. The DNA of the CDR3 is TGTGCCAGCAGAAAAGGCGACTCTAGCACAGATACGCAGTATTTT. As protein: CASRKGDSSTDTQYF. Complete variable domain (other parts from reference TRBV2 and TRBJ2-3): EPEVTQTPSHQVTQMGQEVILRCVPISNHLYFYWYRQILGQKVEFLVSFYNNEISEKSEIFDDQFSVERPDGSNFTLKIRSTKLEDSAMYFCASRKGDSSTDTQYFGPGTRLTVL.

CDR3 sequence: CASSVVGQGETQYF. CDR3 coding DNA: TGTGCCAGCAGCGTAGTGGGACAGGGGGAGACCCAGTACTTC. The rearrangement uses TRBV9 and TRBJ2-5; TRBD1 matches at 10 bases. The V and J ends lost 0 bases and 5 bases, in that order; junction bases with no gene match: 1. The CDR3 totals 14 residues. Germline lookup yields CDR1 SGDLS and CDR2 YYNGEE.